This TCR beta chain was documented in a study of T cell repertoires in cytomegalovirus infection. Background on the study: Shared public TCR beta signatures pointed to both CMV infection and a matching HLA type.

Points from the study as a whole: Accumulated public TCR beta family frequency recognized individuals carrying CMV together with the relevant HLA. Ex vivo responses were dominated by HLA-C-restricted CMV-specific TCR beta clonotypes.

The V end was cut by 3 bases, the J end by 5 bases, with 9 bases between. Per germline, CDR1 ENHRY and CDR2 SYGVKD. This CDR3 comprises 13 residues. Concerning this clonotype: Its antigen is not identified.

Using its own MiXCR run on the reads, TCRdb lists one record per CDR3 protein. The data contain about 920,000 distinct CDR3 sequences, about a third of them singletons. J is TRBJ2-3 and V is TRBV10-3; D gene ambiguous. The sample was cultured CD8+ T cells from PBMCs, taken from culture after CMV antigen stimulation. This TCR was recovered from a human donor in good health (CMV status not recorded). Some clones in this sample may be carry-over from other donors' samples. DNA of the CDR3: TGTGCCATCAGTGAAGAGCGAGTAGATACGCAGTATTTT. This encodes CAISEERVDTQYF.